This T cell receptor beta chain was observed in a study of cytomegalovirus exposure and HLA in healthy donors. Findings of the study overall: Testing in vitro showed three CMV-associated chains specific for CMV antigens. It is likely that the observed cluster of highly shared sequence variants was a sequencing artifact. In a later analysis, HLA-C alleles had the fewest associated TCRs, DRB1 alleles the most.

The study ran its PCR with 60 Vbeta and 13 Jbeta primers. This table comes from immunoSEQ multiplex PCR, and its TCRdb copy is limited to in-frame clones, with some not included. Of about 130,000 clones in the sample, 79% were seen once. The sample holds one count of this clone. The antigen is not known. The sequence derives from a man aged 35 to 55 in good health and CMV-seropositive. Sequencing was carried out using PBMCs.

CDR3 nucleotides: TGTGCCAGCAGGACGGGGGACGAGCAGTACTTC. Its protein product is CASRTGDEQYF. The V call is TRBV2, the J call TRBJ2-7, with D perhaps TRBD2 (6 bases). Between the trimmed V and J ends, which lost 6 bases and 5 bases, there was a span of 8 bases. The length of the CDR3 is 11 residues. Germline values: CDR1 SNHLY, CDR2 FYNNEI.